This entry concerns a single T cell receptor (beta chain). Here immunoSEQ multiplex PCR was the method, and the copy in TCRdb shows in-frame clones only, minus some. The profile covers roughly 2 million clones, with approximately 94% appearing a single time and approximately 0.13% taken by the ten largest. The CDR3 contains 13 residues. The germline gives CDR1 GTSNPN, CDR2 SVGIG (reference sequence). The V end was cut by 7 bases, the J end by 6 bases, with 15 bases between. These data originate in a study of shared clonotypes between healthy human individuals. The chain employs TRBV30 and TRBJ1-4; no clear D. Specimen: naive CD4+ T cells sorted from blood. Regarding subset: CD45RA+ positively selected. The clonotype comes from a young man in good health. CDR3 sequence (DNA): TGTGCCTCCGCGAAGGGTTCGGATGAAAAACTGTTTTTT. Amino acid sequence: CASAKGSDEKLFF.